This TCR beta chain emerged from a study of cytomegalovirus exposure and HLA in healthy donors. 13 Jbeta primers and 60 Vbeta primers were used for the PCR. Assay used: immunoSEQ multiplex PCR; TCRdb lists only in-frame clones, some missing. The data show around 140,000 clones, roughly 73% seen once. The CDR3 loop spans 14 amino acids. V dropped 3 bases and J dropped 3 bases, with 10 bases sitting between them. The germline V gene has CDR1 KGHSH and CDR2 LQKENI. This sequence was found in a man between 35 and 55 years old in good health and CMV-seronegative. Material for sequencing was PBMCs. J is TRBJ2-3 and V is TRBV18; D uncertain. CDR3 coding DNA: TGTGCCAGCTCACCTCCTACCGGTACAGATACGCAGTATTTT. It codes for CASSPPTGTDTQYF. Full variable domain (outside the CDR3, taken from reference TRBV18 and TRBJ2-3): NAGVMQNPRHLVRRRGQEARLRCSPMKGHSHVYWYRQLPEEGLKFMVYLQKENIIDESGMPKERFSAEFPKEGPSILRIQQVVRGDSAAYFCASSPPTGTDTQYFGPGTRLTVL.